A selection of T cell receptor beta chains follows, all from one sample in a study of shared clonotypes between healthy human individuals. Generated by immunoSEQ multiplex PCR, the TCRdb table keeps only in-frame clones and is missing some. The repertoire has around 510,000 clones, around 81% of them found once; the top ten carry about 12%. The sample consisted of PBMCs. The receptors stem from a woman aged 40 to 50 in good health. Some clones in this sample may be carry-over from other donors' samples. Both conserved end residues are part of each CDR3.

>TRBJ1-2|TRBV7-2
CASSLDQGLGTGGYTF
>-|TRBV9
CASSPGTSGYEQYF
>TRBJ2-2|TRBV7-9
CASSPSRAHTGELFF
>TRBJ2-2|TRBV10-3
CAISESKDTGELFF
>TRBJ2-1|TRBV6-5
CASSSTTERALFF
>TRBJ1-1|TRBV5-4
CASSARGLHTEAFF
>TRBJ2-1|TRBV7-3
CASSLTDRDSGYNEQFF
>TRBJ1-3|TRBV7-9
CASSSQGGEGNTIYF
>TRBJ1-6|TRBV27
CASRTRGSGNSPLHF
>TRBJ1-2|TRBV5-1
CASSLDSISYTF
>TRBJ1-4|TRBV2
CASSPGPGDNEKLFF
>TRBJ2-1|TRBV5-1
CASSPGQQYNEQFF
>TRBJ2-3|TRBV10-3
CAISEGLAGSTDTQYF
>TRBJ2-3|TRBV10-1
CASSELAGGVDTQYF
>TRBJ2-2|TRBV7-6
CASSPQQGANTGELFF
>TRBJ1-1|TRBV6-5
CATHRGGLANTEAFF
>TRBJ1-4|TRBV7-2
CASSLGAFNEKLFF
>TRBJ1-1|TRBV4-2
CASSQVPRVNTEAFF
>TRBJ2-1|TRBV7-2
CASSSYANEQFF
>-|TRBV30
CASRTAWYEQYF
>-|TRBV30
CAWRGQGLNEQYF
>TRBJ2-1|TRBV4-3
CASGTSGYNEQFF
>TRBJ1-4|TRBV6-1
CASSTPGNTRVF
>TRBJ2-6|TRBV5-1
CASADRSGANVLTF
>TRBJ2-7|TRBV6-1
CASSFGLGEEQYF
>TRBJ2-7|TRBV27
CASRGRLAGRYEQYF
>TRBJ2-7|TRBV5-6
CASSVRRGAEEQYF
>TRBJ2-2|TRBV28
CASSLSSGELFF
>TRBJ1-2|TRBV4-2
CASSHPGREGGYTF
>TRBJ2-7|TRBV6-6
CASGPGQGPSEQYF
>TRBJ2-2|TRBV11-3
CASTWDSQSGELFF
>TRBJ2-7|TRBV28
CASSSPSGQGYEQYF
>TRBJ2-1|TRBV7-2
CASSLEGRAFF
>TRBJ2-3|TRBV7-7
CASSLSPPDTQYF
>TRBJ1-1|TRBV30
CAWSTGQGGEAFF
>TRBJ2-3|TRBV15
CATSREGGSAGDTQYF
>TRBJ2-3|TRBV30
CAWSLDTTDTQYF
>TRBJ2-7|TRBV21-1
CASNPPGGIPGSYEQYF
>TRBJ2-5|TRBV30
CAWSGAAQETQYF
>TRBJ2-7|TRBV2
CASSDRVYEQYF
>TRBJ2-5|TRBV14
CASSQRLAGGETQYF
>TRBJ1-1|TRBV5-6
CASSLAGVFAEAFF
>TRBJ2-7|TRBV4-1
CASSQLALATGGYEQYF
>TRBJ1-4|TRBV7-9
CASSHPRTGGITNEKLFF
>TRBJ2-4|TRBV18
CASSPELAGAKNIQYF
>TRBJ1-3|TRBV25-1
CASSEYGQLSGNTIYF
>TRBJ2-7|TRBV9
CASSVDQGRYEQYF
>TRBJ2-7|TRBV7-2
CASSPDRLAGGSQQYF
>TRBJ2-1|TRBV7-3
CASSLASGQSSYNEQFF